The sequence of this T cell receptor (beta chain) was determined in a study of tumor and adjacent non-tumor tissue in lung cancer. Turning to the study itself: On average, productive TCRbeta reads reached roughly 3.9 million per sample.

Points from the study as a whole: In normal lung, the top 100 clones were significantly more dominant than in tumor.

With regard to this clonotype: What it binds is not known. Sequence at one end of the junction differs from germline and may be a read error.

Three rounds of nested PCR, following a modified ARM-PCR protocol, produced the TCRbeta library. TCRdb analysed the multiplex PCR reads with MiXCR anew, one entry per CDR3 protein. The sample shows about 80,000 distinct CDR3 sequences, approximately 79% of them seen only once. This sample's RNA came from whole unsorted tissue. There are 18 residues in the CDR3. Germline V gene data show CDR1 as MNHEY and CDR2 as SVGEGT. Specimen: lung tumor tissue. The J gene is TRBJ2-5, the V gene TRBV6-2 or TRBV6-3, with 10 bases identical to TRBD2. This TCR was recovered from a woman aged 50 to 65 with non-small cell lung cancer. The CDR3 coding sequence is TGCGCCATCAGCCGGACCCCTCTTCTAGCGGGAGCCCAAGAGACCCAGTACTTC. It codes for CAISRTPLLAGAQETQYF.